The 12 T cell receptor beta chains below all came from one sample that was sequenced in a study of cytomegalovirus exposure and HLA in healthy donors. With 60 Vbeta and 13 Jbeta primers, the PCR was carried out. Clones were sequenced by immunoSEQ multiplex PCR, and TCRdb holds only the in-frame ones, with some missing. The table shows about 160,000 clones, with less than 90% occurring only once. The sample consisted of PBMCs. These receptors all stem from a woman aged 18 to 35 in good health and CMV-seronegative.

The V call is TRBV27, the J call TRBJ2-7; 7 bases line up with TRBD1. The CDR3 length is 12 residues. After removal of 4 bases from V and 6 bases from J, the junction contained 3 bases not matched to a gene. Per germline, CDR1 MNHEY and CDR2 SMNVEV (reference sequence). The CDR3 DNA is TGTGCCAGCAGTTCCCCAGGGGGCGAGCAGTACTTC. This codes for CASSSPGGEQYF.

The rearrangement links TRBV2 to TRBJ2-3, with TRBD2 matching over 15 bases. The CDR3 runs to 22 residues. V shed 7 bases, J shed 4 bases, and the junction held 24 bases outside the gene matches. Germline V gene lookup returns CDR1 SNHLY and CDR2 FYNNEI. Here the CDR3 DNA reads TGTGCCAGCACCCCCGGGCTCGCGGGACTAGCGGGAGGTCTCCGTCGGGCAGATACGCAGTATTTT. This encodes CASTPGLAGLAGGLRRADTQYF.

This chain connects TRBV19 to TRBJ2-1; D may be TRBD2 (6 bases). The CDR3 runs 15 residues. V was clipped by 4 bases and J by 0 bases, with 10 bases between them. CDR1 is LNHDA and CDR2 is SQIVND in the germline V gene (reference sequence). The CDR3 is CASSTELASYNEQFF. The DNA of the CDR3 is TGTGCCAGTAGTACCGAACTAGCCTCCTACAATGAGCAGTTCTTC.

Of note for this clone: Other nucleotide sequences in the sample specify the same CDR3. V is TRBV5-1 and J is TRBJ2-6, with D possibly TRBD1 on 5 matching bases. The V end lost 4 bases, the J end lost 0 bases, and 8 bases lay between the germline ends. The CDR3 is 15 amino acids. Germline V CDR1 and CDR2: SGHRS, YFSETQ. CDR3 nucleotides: TGCGCCAGCAGCGACAGATACTCTGGGGCCAACGTCCTGACTTTC. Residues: CASSDRYSGANVLTF.

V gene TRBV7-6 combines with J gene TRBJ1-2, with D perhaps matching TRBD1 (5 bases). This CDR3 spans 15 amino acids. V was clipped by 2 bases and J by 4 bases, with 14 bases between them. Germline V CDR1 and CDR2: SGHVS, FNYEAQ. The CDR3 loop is CASSLTQGGGYGYTF. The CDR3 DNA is TGTGCCAGCAGCTTAACCCAGGGTGGTGGCTATGGCTACACCTTC. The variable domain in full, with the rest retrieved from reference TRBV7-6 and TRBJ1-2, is GAGVSQSPRYKVTKRGQDVALRCDPISGHVSLYWYRQALGQGPEFLTYFNYEAQQDKSGLPNDRFSAERPEGSISTLTIQRTEQRDSAMYRCASSLTQGGGYGYTFGSGTRLTVV.

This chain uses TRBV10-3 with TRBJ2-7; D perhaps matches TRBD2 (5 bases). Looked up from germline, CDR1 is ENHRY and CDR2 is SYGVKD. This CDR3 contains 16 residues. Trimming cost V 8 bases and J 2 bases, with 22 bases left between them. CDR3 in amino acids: CAIAEGVSGSTYEQYF. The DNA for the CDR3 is TGTGCCATCGCCGAGGGTGTGAGCGGTAGTACCTACGAGCAGTACTTC.

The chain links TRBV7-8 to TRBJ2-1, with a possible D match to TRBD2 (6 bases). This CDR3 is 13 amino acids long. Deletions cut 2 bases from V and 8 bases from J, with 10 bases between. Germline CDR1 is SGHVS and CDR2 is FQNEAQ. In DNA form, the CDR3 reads TGTGCCAGCAGCTTAAGCGGGTCTCATGAGCAGTTCTTC. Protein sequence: CASSLSGSHEQFF.

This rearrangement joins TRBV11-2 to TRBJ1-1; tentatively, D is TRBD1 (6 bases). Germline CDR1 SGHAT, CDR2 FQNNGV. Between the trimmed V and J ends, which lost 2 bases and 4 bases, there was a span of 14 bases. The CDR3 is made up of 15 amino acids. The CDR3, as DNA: TGTGCCAGCAGCTTACAGGCTAGCAGGGGCACTGAAGCTTTCTTT. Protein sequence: CASSLQASRGTEAFF.

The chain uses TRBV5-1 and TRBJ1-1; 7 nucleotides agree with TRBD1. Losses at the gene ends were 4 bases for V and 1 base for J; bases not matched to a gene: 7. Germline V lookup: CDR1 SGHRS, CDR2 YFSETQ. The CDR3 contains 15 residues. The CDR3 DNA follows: TGCGCCAGCAGCCCGCGAGGGACAGCGAACACTGAAGCTTTCTTT. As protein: CASSPRGTANTEAFF.

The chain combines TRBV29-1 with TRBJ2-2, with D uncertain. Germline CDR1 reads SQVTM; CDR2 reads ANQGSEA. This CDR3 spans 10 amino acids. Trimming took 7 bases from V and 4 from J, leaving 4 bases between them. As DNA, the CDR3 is TGCAGCGCCCTCACCGGGGAGCTGTTTTTT. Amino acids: CSALTGELFF.

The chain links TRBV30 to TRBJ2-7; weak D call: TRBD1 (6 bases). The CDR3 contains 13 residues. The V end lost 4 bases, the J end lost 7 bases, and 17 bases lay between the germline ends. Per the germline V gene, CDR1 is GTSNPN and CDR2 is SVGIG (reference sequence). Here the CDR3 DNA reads TGTGCCTGGATCCGCAAACAGGGCGGGGAGCAGTACTTC. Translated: CAWIRKQGGEQYF.

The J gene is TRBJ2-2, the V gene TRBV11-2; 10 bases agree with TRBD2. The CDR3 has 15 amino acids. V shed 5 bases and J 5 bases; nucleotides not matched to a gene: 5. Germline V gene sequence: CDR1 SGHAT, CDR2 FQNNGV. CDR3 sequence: CASSGAGGPTGELFF. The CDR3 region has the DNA TGTGCCAGCAGCGGAGCGGGAGGGCCTACCGGGGAGCTGTTTTTT.